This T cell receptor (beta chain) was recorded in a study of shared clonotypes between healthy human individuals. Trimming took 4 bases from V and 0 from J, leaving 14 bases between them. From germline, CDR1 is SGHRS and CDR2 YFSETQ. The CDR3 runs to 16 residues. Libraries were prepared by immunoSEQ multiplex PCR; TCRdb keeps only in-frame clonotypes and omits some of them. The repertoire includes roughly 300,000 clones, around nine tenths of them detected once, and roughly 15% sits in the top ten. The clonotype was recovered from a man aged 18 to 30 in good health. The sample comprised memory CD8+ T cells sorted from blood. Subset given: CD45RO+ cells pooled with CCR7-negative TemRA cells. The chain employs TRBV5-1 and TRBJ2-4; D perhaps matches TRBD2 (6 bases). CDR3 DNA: TGCGCCAGCAGCGCGGGGCTAGGACTAGCCAAAAACATTCAGTACTTC. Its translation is CASSAGLGLAKNIQYF. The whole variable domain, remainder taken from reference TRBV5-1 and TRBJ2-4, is KAGVTQTPRYLIKTRGQQVTLSCSPISGHRSVSWYQQTPGQGLQFLFEYFSETQRNKGNFPGRFSGRQFSNSRSEMNVSTLELGDSALYLCASSAGLGLAKNIQYFGAGTRLSVL.